This entry features one T cell receptor beta chain sequence. Its antigen is currently unknown. These data come from a study of cytomegalovirus exposure and HLA in healthy donors. Study in general: Findings of an earlier analysis included over 95 million unique TCR beta sequences from 170 million or so T cells.

Study-wide results and caveats: Later analysis placed DRB1 highest and HLA-C lowest in TCR association rates, which differed by HLA locus.

The PCR employed 60 Vbeta primers together with 13 Jbeta primers. Clones were sequenced by immunoSEQ multiplex PCR, and TCRdb holds only the in-frame ones, with some missing. The table lists tens of thousands of clones, around 80% of them singletons, with approximately 4.3% in the top ten. The CDR3 contains 18 residues. V gave up 3 bases and J gave up 2 bases, with 21 bases separating them. Germline lookup yields CDR1 SGHNT and CDR2 YYREEE (reference sequence). The clonotype comes from a woman aged 25 to 39 in good health and CMV-seronegative. The rearrangement joins TRBV5-4 to TRBJ2-1; D is perhaps TRBD1 (5 bases). Sequenced input: PBMCs. The CDR3 sequence: CASSSGTGRLSTYNEQFF. The DNA of the CDR3 is TGTGCCAGCAGCTCAGGAACAGGACGATTAAGTACCTACAATGAGCAGTTCTTC.